Each of the 11 T cell receptor beta chains below was sequenced from the same sample in a study of Graves' ophthalmopathy and Graves' hyperthyroidism listed by TCRdb under 2018. Instrument used: Illumina HiSeq 2000. For repertoire sequencing, the TCR beta CDR3 regions were amplified from RNA transcripts. The first round was an RT-PCR using HTBI primers with the Qiagen OneStep RT-PCR kit, and this first round was followed by a second-round multiplex PCR, then size selection and purification. Using fastp at Q25 and MiXCR, TCRdb reprocessed the public reads and kept productive beta chains. Entries are consolidated by CDR3 protein sequence, retaining the most common genes and DNA. Here the sample has hundreds of thousands of distinct CDR3 sequences; 15% occur a single time. 5.5% to 8% of the sample comes from the top ten. Sequenced sample: peripheral blood. The receptors derive from a young woman with stable Graves' hyperthyroidism. Donor details come from another sample of the same person, matched by shared clones.

This clonotype was observed at least ten times. The V gene is TRBV20-1, the J gene TRBJ1-6; D remains unclear. Germline CDR1 reads DFQATT; CDR2 reads SNEGSKA (reference sequence). This CDR3 is built from 15 residues. CDR3 protein: CSAAAESGAASPLHF. CDR3 sequence (DNA): TGCAGCGCAGCAGCCGAATCAGGTGCCGCTTCACCCCTCCACTTT.

This clonotype was recorded at least ten times. The genes are TRBV19 and TRBJ1-5, with D perhaps TRBD1 (5 bases). Germline-derived CDR1 and CDR2 are LNHDA and SQIVND (reference sequence). The germline V and J ends were trimmed by 5 bases and 7 bases, with 18 bases remaining between them. The CDR3 runs 15 residues. In DNA, the CDR3 is TGTGCCAGTAGTTCCGAAGGACTGGCAGGGCAGCCCCAGCATTTT. Its protein is CASSSEGLAGQPQHF.

About this clonotype: A much larger clonotype is one base distant, so this may be a read error. J is TRBJ1-5 and V is TRBV20-1; no reliable D call. The germline V gene has CDR1 DFQATT and CDR2 SNEGSKA (reference sequence). CDR3 size: 15 residues. CDR3 protein: CSAKEAEGGNRPQHF. The CDR3 DNA reads as TGCAGTGCCAAGGAGGCAGAGGGCGGGAATCGGCCCCAGCATTTT.

The sample holds many counts of this clonotype. The chain is built from TRBV20-1 and TRBJ2-2; 10 nucleotides agree with TRBD2. V lost 4 bases and J lost 5; bases outside the gene matches: 7. From germline, CDR1 is DFQATT and CDR2 SNEGSKA (reference sequence). The CDR3 sequence is 15 residues long. CDR3 protein: CSAKMSGGATGELFF. The CDR3 coding sequence is TGCAGTGCTAAGATGAGCGGGGGGGCAACCGGGGAGCTGTTTTTT.

In its sample, this clonotype was seen many times. A junction end diverges from the germline sequence, so it may reflect a read error. J is TRBJ1-4 and V is TRBV2; D is uncertain. The CDR3 has 12 residues. CDR1 and CDR2 from the germline V gene are SNHLY and FYNNEI. In DNA form, the CDR3 reads TGTGCCAGCAGTGAAGACAGACCTGGGAACATTTTT. Its translation is CASSEDRPGNIF.

This clonotype has ten or more counts. V is TRBV28 and J is TRBJ1-2; possibly TRBD1 for D (6 bases). Germline CDR1 is MDHEN and CDR2 is SYDVKM. CDR3 size: 12 residues. V was clipped by 9 bases and J by 12 bases, with 20 bases between them. The CDR3 DNA reads TGTGCCAGTCCTACAGGGTTGGATACAAACACCTTC. It codes for CASPTGLDTNTF.

The chain is built from TRBV28 and TRBJ1-1; D may be TRBD1 (5 bases). V was pared by 4 bases and J by 3 bases, with 9 bases between. From germline, CDR1 is MDHEN and CDR2 SYDVKM. This CDR3 is built from 13 residues. CDR3 sequence (DNA): TGTGCCAGCAGTTCCGTGGGGGACACTGAAGCTTTCTTT. It is translated as CASSSVGDTEAFF.

This chain connects TRBV12-3 or TRBV12-4 to TRBJ2-3, with 9 bases lining up with TRBD2. The J segment lost 4 bases and the V segment lost 2 bases, leaving 4 bases of the junction unmatched. The CDR3 has 15 residues. CDR3 sequence: CASSLSSGGSDTQYF. CDR3 in DNA: TGTGCCAGCAGTTTAAGTAGCGGGGGCTCAGATACGCAGTATTTT.

As regards this clonotype: This sequence may be a read error, since a much larger clone differs from it by one base. This chain links TRBV7-2 with TRBJ2-5; 9 nucleotides agree with TRBD2. Germline V lookup: CDR1 SGHTA, CDR2 FQGNSA. The CDR3 covers 16 residues. CDR3 bases: TGTGCCAGCAGCTTCTTAGGCGGGGGGGCGGGAGAGACCCGGTACTTC. Translation: CASSFLGGGAGETRYF.

This clonotype showed up many times. This sequence joins TRBV6-1 and TRBJ1-6, with D possibly being TRBD1 (5 bases). Germline V gives CDR1 MNHNS, CDR2 SASEGT. Between the trimmed V and J ends, which lost 2 bases and 9 bases, there was a span of 14 bases. The CDR3 is made up of 15 amino acids. CDR3 nucleotides: TGTGCCAGCAGTGAATCGGGGGAGGGGTGTTCACCCCTCCACTTT. It yields the protein CASSESGEGCSPLHF.

This clonotype was picked up many times. The gene calls are TRBV6-1 and TRBJ2-7; D not certain. Germline V gives CDR1 MNHNS, CDR2 SASEGT. The CDR3 is 13 amino acids. V was pared by 9 bases and J by 3 bases, with 15 bases between. The CDR3 spells CARFDTDRYEQYF. As DNA, the CDR3 is TGTGCCAGATTCGACACGGACCGCTACGAGCAGTACTTC.